A single T cell receptor beta chain is shown here with its context. Assay: immunoSEQ multiplex PCR; the TCRdb copy retains only in-frame clones and omits some. The sample lists some 2 million clones; around 96% were seen once. The record originates from a study of shared clonotypes between healthy human individuals. It was CD45RO-negative cells, positively selected for CCR7, that made up naive CD8 cells, with terminally differentiated effector memory CD45RA+ cells excluded. This TCR derives from a young man in good health. Sequencing was done on a sample of naive CD8+ T cells sorted from blood.

This CDR3 reads CATWGGDQPQHF. CDR3 nucleotide sequence: TGCGCCACCTGGGGGGGAGATCAGCCCCAGCATTTT. The chain has TRBV10-2 and TRBJ1-5, with D possibly being TRBD1 (5 bases). Per germline, CDR1 WSHSY and CDR2 SAAADI. Trimming stripped 10 bases from V and 5 bases from J, with 12 bases between. This CDR3 has 12 amino acids.